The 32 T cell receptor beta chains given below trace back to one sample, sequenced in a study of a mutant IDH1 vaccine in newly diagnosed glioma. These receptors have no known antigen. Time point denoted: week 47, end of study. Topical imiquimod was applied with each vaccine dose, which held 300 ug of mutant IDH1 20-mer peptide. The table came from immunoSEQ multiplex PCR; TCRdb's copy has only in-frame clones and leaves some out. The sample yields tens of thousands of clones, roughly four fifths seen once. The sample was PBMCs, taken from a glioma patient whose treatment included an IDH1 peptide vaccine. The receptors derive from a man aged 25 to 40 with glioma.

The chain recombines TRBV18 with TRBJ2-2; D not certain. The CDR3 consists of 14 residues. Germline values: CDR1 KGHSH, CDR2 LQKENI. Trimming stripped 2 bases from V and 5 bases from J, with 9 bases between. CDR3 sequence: CASSPLETTGELFF. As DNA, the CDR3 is TGTGCCAGCTCACCATTGGAGACTACCGGGGAGCTGTTTTTT.

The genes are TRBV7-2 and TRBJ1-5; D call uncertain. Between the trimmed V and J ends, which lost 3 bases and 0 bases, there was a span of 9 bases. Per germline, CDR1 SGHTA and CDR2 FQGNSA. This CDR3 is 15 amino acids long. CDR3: CASSFSGNSNQPQHF. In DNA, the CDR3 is TGTGCCAGCAGCTTTAGTGGAAATAGCAATCAGCCCCAGCATTTT.

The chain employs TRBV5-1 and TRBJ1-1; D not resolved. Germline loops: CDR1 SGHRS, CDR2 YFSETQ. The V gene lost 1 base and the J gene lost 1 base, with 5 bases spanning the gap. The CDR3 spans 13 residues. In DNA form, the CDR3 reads TGCGCCAGCAGCTTGACACAGAACACTGAAGCTTTCTTT. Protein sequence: CASSLTQNTEAFF. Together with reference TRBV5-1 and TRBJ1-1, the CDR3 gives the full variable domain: KAGVTQTPRYLIKTRGQQVTLSCSPISGHRSVSWYQQTPGQGLQFLFEYFSETQRNKGNFPGRFSGRQFSNSRSEMNVSTLELGDSALYLCASSLTQNTEAFFGQGTRLTVV.

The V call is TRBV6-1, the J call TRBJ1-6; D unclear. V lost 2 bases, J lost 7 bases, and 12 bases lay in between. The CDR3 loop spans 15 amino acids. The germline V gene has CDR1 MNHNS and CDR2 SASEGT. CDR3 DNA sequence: TGTGCCAGCAGTGAATCGTACGTTCCGAATTCACCCCTCCACTTT. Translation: CASSESYVPNSPLHF.

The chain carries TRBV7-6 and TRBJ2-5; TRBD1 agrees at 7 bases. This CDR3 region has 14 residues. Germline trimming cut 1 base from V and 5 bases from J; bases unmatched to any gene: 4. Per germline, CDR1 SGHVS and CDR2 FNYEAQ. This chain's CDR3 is CASSLDRGRETQYF. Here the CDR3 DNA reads TGTGCCAGCAGCTTAGACAGGGGTAGGGAGACCCAGTACTTC.

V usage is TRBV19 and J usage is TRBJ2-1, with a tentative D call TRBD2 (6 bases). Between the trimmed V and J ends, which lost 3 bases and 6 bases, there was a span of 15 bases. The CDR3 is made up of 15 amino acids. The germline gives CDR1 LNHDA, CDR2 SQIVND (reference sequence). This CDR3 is CASSMGGAFRNEQFF. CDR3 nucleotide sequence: TGTGCCAGTAGTATGGGCGGGGCCTTTCGCAATGAGCAGTTCTTC.

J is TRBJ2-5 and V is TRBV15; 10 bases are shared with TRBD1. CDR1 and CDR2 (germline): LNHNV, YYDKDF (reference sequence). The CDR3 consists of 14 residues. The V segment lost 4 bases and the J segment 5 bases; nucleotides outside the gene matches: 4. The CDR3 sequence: CATSTGQGVETQYF. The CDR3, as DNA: TGTGCCACCAGCACTGGACAGGGGGTTGAGACCCAGTACTTC.

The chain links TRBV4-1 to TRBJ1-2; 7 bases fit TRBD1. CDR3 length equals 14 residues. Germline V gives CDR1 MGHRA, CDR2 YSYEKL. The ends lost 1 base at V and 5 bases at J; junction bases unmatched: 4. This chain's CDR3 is CASSQVGTEYGYTF. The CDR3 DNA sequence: TGCGCCAGCAGCCAAGTCGGGACAGAATATGGCTACACCTTC.

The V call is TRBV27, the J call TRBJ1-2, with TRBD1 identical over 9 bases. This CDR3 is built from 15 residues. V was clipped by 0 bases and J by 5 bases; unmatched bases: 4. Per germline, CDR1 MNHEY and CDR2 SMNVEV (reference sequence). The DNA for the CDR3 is TGTGCCAGCAGTTTATCCGGGACAGGGATATATGGCTACACCTTC. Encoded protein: CASSLSGTGIYGYTF.

The chain's CDR3 is CASSFQGPASYEQYF. CDR3 in DNA: TGTGCCAGCAGCTTCCAAGGGCCGGCCTCCTACGAGCAGTACTTC. The chain uses TRBV7-2 and TRBJ2-7; no clear D gene. The CDR3 runs 15 residues. V gave up 3 bases and J gave up 0 bases, with 12 bases separating them. CDR1 is SGHTA and CDR2 is FQGNSA in the germline V gene.

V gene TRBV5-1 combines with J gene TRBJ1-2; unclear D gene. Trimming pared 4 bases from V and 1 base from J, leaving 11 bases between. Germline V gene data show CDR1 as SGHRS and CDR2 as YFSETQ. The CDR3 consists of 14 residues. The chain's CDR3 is CASSPLTLNYGYTF. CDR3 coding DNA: TGCGCCAGCAGCCCGCTGACACTTAACTATGGCTACACCTTC.

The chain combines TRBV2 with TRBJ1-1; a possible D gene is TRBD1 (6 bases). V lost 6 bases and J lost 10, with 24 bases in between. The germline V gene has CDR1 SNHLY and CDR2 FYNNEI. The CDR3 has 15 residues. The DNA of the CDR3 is TGTGCCAGCAGCCACTTCGACAGGAACCAAGCCCGAGCTTTCTTT. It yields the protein CASSHFDRNQARAFF.

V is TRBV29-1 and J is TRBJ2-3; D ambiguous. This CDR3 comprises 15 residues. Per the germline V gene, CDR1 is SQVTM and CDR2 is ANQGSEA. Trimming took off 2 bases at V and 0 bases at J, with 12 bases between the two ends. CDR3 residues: CSVELGYPSTDTQYF. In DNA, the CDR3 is TGCAGCGTTGAACTGGGGTATCCTAGCACAGATACGCAGTATTTT.

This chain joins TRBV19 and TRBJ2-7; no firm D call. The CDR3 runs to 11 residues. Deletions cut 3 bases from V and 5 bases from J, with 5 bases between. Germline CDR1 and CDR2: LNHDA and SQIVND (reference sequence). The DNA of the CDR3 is TGTGCCAGTAGTATTCTCAACGAGCAGTACTTC. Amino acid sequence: CASSILNEQYF.

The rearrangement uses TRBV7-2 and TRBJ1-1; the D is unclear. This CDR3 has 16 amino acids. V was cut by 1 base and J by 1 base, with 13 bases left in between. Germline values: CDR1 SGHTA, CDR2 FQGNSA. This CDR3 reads CASSLVSGSRNTEAFF. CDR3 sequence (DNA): TGTGCCAGCAGCTTAGTGTCGGGGAGTAGGAACACTGAAGCTTTCTTT.

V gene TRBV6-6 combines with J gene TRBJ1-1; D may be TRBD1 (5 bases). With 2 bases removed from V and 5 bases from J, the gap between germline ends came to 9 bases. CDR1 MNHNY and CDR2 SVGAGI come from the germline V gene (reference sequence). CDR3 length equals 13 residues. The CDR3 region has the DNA TGTGCCAGCAGTTACCAGGGTGGGACTGAAGCTTTCTTT. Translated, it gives CASSYQGGTEAFF.

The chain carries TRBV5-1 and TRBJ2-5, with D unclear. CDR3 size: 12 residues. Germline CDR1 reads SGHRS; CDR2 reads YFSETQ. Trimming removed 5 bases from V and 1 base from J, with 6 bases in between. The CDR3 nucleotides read TGCGCCAGCAGAGAGGCCCAAGAGACCCAGTACTTC. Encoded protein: CASREAQETQYF.

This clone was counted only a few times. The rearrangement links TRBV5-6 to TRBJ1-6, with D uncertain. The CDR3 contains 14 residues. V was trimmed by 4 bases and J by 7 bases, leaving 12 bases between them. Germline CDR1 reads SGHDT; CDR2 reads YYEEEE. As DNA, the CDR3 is TGTGCCAGCAGCAAAAGGAGGGAGAATTCACCCCTCCACTTT. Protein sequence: CASSKRRENSPLHF. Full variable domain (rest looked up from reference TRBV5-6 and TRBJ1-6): DAGVTQSPTHLIKTRGQQVTLRCSPKSGHDTVSWYQQALGQGPQFIFQYYEEEERQRGNFPDRFSGHQFPNYSSELNVNALLLGDSALYLCASSKRRENSPLHFGNGTRLTVT.

CDR3 coding DNA: TGTGCTAGTGGTTTGGAACCTGGAACCGGGGAGCTGTTTTTT. Translation: CASGLEPGTGELFF. This chain links TRBV12-5 with TRBJ2-2; no clear D gene. This CDR3 region has 14 residues. Germline V gene sequence: CDR1 LGHNT, CDR2 FRNRAP. The V gene lost 1 base and the J gene lost 5 bases, with 8 bases spanning the gap.

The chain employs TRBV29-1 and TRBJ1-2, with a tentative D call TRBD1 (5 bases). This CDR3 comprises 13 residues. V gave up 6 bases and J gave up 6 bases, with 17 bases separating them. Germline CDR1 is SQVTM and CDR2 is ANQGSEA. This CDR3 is CSVDTGTLNGYTF. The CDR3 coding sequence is TGCAGCGTCGACACCGGGACGCTGAATGGCTACACCTTC.

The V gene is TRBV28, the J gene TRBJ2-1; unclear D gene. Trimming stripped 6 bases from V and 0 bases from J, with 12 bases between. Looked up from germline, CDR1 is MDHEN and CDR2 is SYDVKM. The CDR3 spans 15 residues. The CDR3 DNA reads TGTGCCAGCAGGCGTCTCAGGAGCTCCTACAATGAGCAGTTCTTC. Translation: CASRRLRSSYNEQFF.

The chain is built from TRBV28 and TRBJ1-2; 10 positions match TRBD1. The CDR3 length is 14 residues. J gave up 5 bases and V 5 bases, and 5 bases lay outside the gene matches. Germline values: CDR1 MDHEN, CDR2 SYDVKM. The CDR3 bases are TGTGCCAGCAGTCTACCGGGACAGGGGTATGGCTACACCTTC. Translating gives CASSLPGQGYGYTF.

The CDR3 sequence is CASSLGLAGPYNSPLHF. DNA of the CDR3: TGTGCCAGCAGCTTAGGCCTAGCGGGACCCTATAATTCACCCCTCCACTTT. The J gene is TRBJ1-6, the V gene TRBV13, with D perhaps matching TRBD1 (5 bases). In germline, CDR1 is PRHDT, CDR2 FYEKMQ (reference sequence). The CDR3 covers 17 residues. V lost 0 bases to trimming and J lost 2 bases, with 11 bases between them. Together with reference TRBV13 and TRBJ1-6, the CDR3 gives the full variable domain: AAGVIQSPRHLIKEKRETATLKCYPIPRHDTVYWYQQGPGQDPQFLISFYEKMQSDKGSIPDRFSAQQFSDYHSELNMSSLELGDSALYFCASSLGLAGPYNSPLHFGNGTRLTVT.

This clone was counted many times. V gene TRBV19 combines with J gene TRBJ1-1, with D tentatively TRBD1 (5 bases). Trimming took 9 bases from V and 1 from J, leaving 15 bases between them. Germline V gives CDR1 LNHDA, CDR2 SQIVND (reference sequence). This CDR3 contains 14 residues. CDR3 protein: CASTNRQGNTEAFF. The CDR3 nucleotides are TGTGCCAGCACTAACCGTCAGGGGAACACTGAAGCTTTCTTT.

As DNA, the CDR3 is TGTGCCATCAGTGAGTGGCAGGCGGCAGCTTTCTTT. It is translated as CAISEWQAAAFF. The chain joins TRBV10-3 to TRBJ1-1; D is unclear. This CDR3 contains 12 residues. With 1 base removed from V and 10 bases from J, the gap between germline ends came to 10 bases. Germline assignment: CDR1 ENHRY and CDR2 SYGVKD.

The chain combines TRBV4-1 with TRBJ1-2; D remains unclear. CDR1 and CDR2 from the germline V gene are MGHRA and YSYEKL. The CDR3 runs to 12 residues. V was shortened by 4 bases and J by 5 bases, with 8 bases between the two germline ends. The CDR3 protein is CASSPTGYGYTF. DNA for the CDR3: TGCGCCAGCAGCCCCACTGGATATGGCTACACCTTC.

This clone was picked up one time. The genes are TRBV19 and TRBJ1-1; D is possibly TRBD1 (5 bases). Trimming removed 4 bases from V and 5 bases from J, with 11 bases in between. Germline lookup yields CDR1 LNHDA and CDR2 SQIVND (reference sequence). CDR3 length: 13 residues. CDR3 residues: CASSTGLGTEAFF. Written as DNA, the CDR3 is TGTGCCAGTAGTACAGGGCTCGGGACTGAAGCTTTCTTT.

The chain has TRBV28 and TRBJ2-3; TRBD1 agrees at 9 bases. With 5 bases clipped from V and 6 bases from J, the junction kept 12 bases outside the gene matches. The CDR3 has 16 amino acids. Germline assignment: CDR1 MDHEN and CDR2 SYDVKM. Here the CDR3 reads CASSLSGTGRRDTQYF. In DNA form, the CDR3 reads TGTGCCAGCAGTCTATCCGGGACAGGGCGAAGGGATACGCAGTATTTT.

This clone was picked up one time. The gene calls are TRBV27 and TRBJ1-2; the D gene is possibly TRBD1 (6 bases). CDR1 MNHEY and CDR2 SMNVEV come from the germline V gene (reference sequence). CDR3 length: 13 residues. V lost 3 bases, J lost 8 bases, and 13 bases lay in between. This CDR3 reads CASSFLGGAGYTF. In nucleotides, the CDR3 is TGTGCCAGCAGTTTCCTCGGGGGGGCAGGCTACACCTTC.

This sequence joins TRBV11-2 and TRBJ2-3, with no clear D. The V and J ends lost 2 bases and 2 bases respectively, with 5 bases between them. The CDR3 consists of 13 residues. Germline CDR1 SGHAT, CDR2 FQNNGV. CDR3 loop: CASSLSATDTQYF. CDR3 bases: TGTGCCAGCAGCTTATCCGCCACAGATACGCAGTATTTT.

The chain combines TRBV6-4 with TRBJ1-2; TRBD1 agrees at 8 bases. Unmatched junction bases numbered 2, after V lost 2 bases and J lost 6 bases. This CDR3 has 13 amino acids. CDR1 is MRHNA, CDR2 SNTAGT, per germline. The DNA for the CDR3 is TGTGCCAGCAGTGACACGGACAGGGATGGCTACACCTTC. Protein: CASSDTDRDGYTF.

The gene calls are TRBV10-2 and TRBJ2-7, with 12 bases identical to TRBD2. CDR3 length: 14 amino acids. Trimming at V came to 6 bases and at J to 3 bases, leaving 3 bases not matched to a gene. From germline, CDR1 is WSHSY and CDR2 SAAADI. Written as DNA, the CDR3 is TGCGCCAGCAGACTAGCGGGGGGTCTCTACGAGCAGTACTTC. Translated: CASRLAGGLYEQYF.